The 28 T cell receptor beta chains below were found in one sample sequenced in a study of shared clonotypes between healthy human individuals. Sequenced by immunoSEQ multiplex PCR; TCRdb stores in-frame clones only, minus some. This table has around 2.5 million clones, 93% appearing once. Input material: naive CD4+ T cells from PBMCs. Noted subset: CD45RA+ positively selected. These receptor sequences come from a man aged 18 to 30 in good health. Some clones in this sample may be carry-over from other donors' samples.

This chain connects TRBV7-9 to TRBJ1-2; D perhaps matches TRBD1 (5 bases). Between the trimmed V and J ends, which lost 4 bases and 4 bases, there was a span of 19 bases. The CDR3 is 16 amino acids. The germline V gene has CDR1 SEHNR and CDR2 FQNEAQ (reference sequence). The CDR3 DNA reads TGTGCCAGCAGCTCTTCCCCTCGGGGGTGGATCTATGGCTACACCTTC. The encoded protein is CASSSSPRGWIYGYTF.

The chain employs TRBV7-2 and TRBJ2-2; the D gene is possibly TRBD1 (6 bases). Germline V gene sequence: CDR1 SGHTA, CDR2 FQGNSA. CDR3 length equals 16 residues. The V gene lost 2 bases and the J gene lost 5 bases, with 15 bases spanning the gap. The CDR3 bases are TGTGCCAGCAGCTTAATGATGGGACACCCGACCGGGGAGCTGTTTTTT. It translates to CASSLMMGHPTGELFF.

The DNA of the CDR3 is TGTGCCAGCAGCCCCTGGACTAGCGGGTTCAATGAGCAGTTCTTC. Its translation is CASSPWTSGFNEQFF. J is TRBJ2-1 and V is TRBV7-2; 11 bases fit TRBD2. CDR1 and CDR2 from the germline V gene are SGHTA and FQGNSA. The CDR3 runs to 15 residues. J gave up 6 bases and V 5 bases, and 6 bases lay outside the gene matches.

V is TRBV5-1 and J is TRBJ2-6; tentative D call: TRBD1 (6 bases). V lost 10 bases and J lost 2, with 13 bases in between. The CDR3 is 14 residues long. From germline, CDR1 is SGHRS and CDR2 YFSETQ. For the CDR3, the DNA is TGCGCCTCCTTATCAGGGGCTGGGGCCAACGTCCTGACTTTC. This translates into CASLSGAGANVLTF.

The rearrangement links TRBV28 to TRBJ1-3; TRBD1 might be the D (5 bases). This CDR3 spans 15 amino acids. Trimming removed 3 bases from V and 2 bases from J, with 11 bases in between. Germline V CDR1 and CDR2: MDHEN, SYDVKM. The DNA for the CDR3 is TGTGCCAGCAGTTTTCTGGGGGTCCCTGGAAACACCATATATTTT. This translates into CASSFLGVPGNTIYF.

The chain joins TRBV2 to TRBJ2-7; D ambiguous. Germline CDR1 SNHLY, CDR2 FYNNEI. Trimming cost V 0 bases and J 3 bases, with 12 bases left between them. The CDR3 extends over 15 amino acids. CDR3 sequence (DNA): TGTGCCAGCAGTGAAGCGCTTCGGGCAATCTACGAGCAGTACTTC. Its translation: CASSEALRAIYEQYF.

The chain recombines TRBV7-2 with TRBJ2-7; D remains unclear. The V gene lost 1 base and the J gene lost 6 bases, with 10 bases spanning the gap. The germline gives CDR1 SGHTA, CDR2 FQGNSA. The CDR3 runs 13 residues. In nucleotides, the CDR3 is TGTGCCAGCAGCTTAGGGTCCCCGAGCGAGCAGTACTTC. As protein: CASSLGSPSEQYF.

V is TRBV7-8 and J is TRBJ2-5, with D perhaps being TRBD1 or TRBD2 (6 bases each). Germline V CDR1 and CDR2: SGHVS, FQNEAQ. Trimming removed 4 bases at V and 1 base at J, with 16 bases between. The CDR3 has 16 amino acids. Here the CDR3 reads CASSSTGRGAQETQYF. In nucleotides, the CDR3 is TGTGCCAGCAGCTCAACGGGTAGGGGGGCCCAAGAGACCCAGTACTTC.

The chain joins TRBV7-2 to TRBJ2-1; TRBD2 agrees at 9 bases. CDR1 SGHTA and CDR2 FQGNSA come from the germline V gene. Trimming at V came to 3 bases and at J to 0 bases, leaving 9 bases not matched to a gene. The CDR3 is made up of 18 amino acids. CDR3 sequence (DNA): TGTGCCAGCAGCTTGTGGGATAGCGGGAGCTTCTCCTACAATGAGCAGTTCTTC. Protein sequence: CASSLWDSGSFSYNEQFF.

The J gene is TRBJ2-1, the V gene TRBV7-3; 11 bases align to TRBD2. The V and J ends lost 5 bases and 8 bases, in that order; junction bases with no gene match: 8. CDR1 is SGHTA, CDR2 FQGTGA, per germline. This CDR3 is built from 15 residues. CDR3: CASSLRLAGLDEQFF. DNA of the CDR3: TGTGCCAGCAGCCTTAGACTAGCGGGATTGGATGAGCAGTTCTTC.

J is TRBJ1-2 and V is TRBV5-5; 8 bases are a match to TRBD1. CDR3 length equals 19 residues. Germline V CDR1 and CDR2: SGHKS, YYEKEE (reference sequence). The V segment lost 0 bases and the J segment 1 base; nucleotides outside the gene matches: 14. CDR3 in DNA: TGTGCCAGCAGCTTGGTCATTGTGGGGGACAGGACGGGTAACTATGGCTACACCTTC. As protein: CASSLVIVGDRTGNYGYTF.

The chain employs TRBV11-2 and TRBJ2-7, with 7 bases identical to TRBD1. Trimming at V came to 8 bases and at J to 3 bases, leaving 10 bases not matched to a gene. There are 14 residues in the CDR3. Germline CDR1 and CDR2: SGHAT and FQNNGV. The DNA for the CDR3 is TGTGCCAGCGGCGATAAGGGGGCACGCTACGAGCAGTACTTC. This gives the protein CASGDKGARYEQYF.

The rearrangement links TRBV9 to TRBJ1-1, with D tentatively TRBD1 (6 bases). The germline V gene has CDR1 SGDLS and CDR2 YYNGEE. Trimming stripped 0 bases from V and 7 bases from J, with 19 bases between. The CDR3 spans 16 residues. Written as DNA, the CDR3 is TGTGCCAGCAGCGTAGACGGCGGGGGGGCTCATGGTGAAGCTTTCTTT. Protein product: CASSVDGGGAHGEAFF.

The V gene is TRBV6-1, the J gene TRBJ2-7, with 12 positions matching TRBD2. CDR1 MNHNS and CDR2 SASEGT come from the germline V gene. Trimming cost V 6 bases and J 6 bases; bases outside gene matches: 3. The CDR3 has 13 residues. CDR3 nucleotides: TGTGCCAGCAGGACTAGCGGGGGCGGCGAGCAGTACTTC. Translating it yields CASRTSGGGEQYF.

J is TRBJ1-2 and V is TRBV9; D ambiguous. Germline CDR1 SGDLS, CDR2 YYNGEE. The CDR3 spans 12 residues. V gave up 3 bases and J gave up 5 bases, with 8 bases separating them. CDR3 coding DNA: TGTGCCAGCAGCGCGGGCGGTTATGGCTACACCTTC. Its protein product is CASSAGGYGYTF.

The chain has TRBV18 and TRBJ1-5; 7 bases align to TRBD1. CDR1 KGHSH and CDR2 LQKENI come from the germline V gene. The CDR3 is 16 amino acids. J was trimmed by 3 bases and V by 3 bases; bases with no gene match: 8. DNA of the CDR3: TGTGCCAGCTCACCTAATCTCAGGGGGAACAATCAGCCCCAGCATTTT. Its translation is CASSPNLRGNNQPQHF.

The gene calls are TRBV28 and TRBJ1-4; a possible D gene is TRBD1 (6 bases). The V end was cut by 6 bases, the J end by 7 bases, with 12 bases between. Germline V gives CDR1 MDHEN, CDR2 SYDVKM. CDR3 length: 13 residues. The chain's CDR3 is CASRLQGFEKLFF. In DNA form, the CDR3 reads TGTGCCAGCAGACTACAGGGTTTTGAAAAACTGTTTTTT.

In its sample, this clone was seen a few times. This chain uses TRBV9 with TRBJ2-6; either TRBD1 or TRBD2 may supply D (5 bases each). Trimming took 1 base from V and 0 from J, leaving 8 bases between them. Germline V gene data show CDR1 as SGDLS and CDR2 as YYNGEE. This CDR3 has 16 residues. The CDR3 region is CASSVRGDSGANVLTF. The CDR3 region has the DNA TGTGCCAGCAGCGTACGAGGGGACTCTGGGGCCAACGTCCTGACTTTC. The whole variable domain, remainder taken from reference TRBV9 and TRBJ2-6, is DSGVTQTPKHLITATGQRVTLRCSPRSGDLSVYWYQQSLDQGLQFLIQYYNGEERAKGNILERFSAQQFPDLHSELNLSSLELGDSALYFCASSVRGDSGANVLTFGAGSRLTVL.

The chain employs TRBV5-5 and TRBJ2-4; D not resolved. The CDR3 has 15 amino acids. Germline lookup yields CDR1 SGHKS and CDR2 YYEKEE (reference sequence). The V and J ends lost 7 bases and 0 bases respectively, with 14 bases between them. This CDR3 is CASLGEWQAKNIQYF. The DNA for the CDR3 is TGTGCCAGCTTAGGAGAGTGGCAAGCCAAAAACATTCAGTACTTC. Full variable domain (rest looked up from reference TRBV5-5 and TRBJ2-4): DAGVTQSPTHLIKTRGQQVTLRCSPISGHKSVSWYQQVLGQGPQFIFQYYEKEERGRGNFPDRFSARQFPNYSSELNVNALLLGDSALYLCASLGEWQAKNIQYFGAGTRLSVL.

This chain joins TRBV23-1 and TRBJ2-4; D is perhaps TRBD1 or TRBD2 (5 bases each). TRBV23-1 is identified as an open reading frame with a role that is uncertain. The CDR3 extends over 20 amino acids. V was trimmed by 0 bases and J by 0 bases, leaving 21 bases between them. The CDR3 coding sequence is TGCGCCAGCAGTCAATCGGGGGTGGGGCGTAGACTGATAGCCAAAAACATTCAGTACTTC. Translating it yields CASSQSGVGRRLIAKNIQYF.

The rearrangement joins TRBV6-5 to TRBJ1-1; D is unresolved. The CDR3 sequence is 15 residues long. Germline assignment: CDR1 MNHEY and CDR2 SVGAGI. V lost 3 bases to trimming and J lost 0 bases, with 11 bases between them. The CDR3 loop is CASSYQISVNTEAFF. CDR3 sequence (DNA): TGTGCCAGCAGTTATCAAATCTCAGTGAACACTGAAGCTTTCTTT.

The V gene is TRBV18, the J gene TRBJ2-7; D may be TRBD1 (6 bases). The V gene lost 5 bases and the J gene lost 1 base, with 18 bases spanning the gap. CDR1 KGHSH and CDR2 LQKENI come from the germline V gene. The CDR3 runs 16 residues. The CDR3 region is CASSVIGPGVSYEQYF. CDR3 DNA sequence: TGTGCCAGCTCAGTCATCGGGCCAGGGGTATCCTACGAGCAGTACTTC.

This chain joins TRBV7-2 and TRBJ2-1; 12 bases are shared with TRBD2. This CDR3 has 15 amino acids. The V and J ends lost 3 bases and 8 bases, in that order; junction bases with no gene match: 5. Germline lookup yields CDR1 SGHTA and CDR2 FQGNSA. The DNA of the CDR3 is TGTGCCAGCAGCTTCGCCCGACTAGCGGGAGATGAGCAGTTCTTC. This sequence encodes CASSFARLAGDEQFF.

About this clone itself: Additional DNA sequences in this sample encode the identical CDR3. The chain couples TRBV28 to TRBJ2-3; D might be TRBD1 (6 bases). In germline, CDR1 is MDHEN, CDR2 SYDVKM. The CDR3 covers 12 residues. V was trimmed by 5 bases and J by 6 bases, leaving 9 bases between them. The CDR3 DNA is TGTGCCAGCAGTGGGGGCCTGGATACGCAGTATTTT. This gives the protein CASSGGLDTQYF. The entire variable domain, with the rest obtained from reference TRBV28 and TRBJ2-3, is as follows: DVKVTQSSRYLVKRTGEKVFLECVQDMDHENMFWYRQDPGLGLRLIYFSYDVKMKEKGDIPEGYSVSREKKERFSLILESASTNQTSMYLCASSGGLDTQYFGPGTRLTVL.

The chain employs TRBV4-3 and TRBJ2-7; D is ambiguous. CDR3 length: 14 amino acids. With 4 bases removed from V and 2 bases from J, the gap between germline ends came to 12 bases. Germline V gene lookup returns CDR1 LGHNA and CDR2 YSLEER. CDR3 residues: CASSRQHSAYEQYF. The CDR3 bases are TGCGCCAGCAGCCGCCAGCACAGTGCCTACGAGCAGTACTTC.

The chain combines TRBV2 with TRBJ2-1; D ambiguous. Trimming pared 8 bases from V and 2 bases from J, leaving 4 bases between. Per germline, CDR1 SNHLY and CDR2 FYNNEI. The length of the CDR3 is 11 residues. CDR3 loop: CASLAYNEQFF. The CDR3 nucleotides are TGTGCCAGCCTCGCCTACAATGAGCAGTTCTTC.

The CDR3 reads CASSEIRHRGWYEQYF. For the CDR3, the DNA is TGTGCCAGCAGTGAAATCAGGCACAGGGGGTGGTACGAGCAGTACTTC. J is TRBJ2-7 and V is TRBV2; 8 bases align to TRBD1. Per the germline V gene, CDR1 is SNHLY and CDR2 is FYNNEI. This CDR3 has 16 residues. V was clipped by 2 bases and J by 4 bases; unmatched bases: 10.

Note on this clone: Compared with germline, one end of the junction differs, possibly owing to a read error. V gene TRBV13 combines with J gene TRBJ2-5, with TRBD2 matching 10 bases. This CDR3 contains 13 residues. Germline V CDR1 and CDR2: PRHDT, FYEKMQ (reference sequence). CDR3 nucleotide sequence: TGTGCCAGCAGCTTAGGCCGAGCGGGAGGGGGGGACTTC. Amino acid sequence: CASSLGRAGGGDF. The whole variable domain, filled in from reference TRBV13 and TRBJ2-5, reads AAGVIQSPRHLIKEKRETATLKCYPIPRHDTVYWYQQGPGQDPQFLISFYEKMQSDKGSIPDRFSAQQFSDYHSELNMSSLELGDSALYFCASSLGRAGGGDFGPGTRLLVL.